This section outlines one TCR beta chain sequence together with its context. The source of the sample is a study of regulatory T cells in long-lasting Graves disease. Researchers made TCR beta libraries by using iRepertoire HTBI primers and running Arm-PCR on CDR3 regions. From the multiplex PCR reads, TCRdb called clonotypes with MiXCR, one entry per CDR3 protein. This table holds 400,000 to 550,000 distinct CDR3 sequences, 16% found once. Described time point: newly diagnosed GD, antithyroid drugs for less than 3 months. TCR sequences were obtained from RNA taken from PBMCs. With V trimmed by 8 bases and J by 3 bases, 9 bases remained unmatched. The CDR3 contains 15 residues. The sample was also linked to a second study, of T cells in Graves' hyperthyroidism and ophthalmopathy.

This chain links TRBV12-3 or TRBV12-4 with TRBJ2-7; TRBD2 aligns across 11 bases. The sequencing here drew on peripheral blood mononuclear cells (PBMCs), taken at new diagnosis, from a patient treated with antithyroid drugs. This receptor was obtained from a woman in her twenties or thirties with Graves disease. The CDR3 nucleotides read TGTGCCAGCCTTGTCCGGGGACTAGCGGACTACGAGCAGTACTTC. Translating it yields CASLVRGLADYEQYF.